Listed below are T cell receptor beta chains from one sample, sequenced in a study of T cell repertoires in cytomegalovirus infection. No antigen is known for these receptors. One entry per CDR3 protein, called by TCRdb with MiXCR from the reads. The profile covers roughly 120,000 distinct CDR3 sequences, with about 30% appearing a single time and about 81% taken by the ten largest. Source: CD8+ T cells from cultured PBMCs, taken from culture after CMV antigen stimulation. The receptors stem from a human donor in good health (CMV status not recorded). Some clones in this sample may be carry-over from other donors' samples. CDR3s include the opening cysteine and the closing phenylalanine or tryptophan. Fields, in order: clone size, V gene, D gene, J gene, CDR3 DNA, CDR3 protein. D genes are given only for firm matches. Only part of the rows carry a size: once, few, many, or a class if the clone is expanded.

clone size: NA
V gene: TRBV18
D gene: NA
J gene: TRBJ2-7
CDR3 DNA: TGTGCCAGCTCACCACCGATCCTGCCCTACGAGCAGTACTTC
CDR3 protein: CASSPPILPYEQYF

clone size: NA
V gene: TRBV4-2
D gene: TRBD2
J gene: TRBJ2-5
CDR3 DNA: TGTGCCAGTTCAATGGGACTAGCGGGGGGACAAGAGACCCAGTACTTC
CDR3 protein: CASSMGLAGGQETQYF

clone size: few
V gene: TRBV4-1
D gene: NA
J gene: TRBJ2-2
CDR3 DNA: TGCGCCAGCAGACAGGAGAACGCGAACACCGGGGAGCTGTTTTTT
CDR3 protein: CASRQENANTGELFF

clone size: NA
V gene: TRBV7-8
D gene: TRBD2
J gene: TRBJ2-1
CDR3 DNA: TGTGCCAGCAGCTTATGGACCAGCGGGGGAAATGAGCAGTTCTTC
CDR3 protein: CASSLWTSGGNEQFF

clone size: NA
V gene: TRBV25-1
D gene: TRBD2
J gene: TRBJ2-1
CDR3 DNA: TGTGCCAGCAGTGGCGGGACTAGCGGGCCTGAGCAGTTCTTC
CDR3 protein: CASSGGTSGPEQFF

clone size: NA
V gene: TRBV19
D gene: NA
J gene: TRBJ1-5
CDR3 DNA: TGTGCCAGTAGTATAGGAGCTGGGGGGATAGACAATCAGCCCCAGCATTTT
CDR3 protein: CASSIGAGGIDNQPQHF

clone size: NA
V gene: TRBV7-8
D gene: TRBD1
J gene: TRBJ1-3
CDR3 DNA: TGTGCCAGCAGCTTATTCGAGGACAGGGCTGGAAACACCATATATTTT
CDR3 protein: CASSLFEDRAGNTIYF

clone size: NA
V gene: TRBV7-6
D gene: NA
J gene: TRBJ1-2
CDR3 DNA: TGTGCCAGCAGCCTCGGACCGGTGGGTCTTGGCTACACCTTC
CDR3 protein: CASSLGPVGLGYTF

clone size: few
V gene: TRBV7-2
D gene: TRBD1
J gene: TRBJ2-1
CDR3 DNA: TGTGCCAGCAGCTTGGGACAGGGGGTCGATGAGCAGTTCTTC
CDR3 protein: CASSLGQGVDEQFF

clone size: few
V gene: TRBV20-1
D gene: TRBD2
J gene: TRBJ2-5
CDR3 DNA: TGCAGTGCTAGGAGAGCGGGGGGAGTAATCCAAGAGACCCAGTACTTC
CDR3 protein: CSARRAGGVIQETQYF

clone size: NA
V gene: TRBV7-9
D gene: NA
J gene: TRBJ2-3
CDR3 DNA: TGTGCCAGCAGCTTAGAGGCGGATACGCGGTATTTT
CDR3 protein: CASSLEADTRYF

clone size: NA
V gene: TRBV27
D gene: TRBD2
J gene: TRBJ2-1
CDR3 DNA: TGTGCCAGCACCCTAGCGGGGGGGCCGGGGGAGCAGTTCTTC
CDR3 protein: CASTLAGGPGEQFF

clone size: few
V gene: TRBV10-3
D gene: NA
J gene: TRBJ2-7
CDR3 DNA: TGTGCCATCAGTGAGTGGCAGAAAAACTACGAGCAGTACTTC
CDR3 protein: CAISEWQKNYEQYF

clone size: NA
V gene: TRBV4-3
D gene: NA
J gene: TRBJ2-7
CDR3 DNA: TGCGCCAGCAGCCTGCAGACGGGAAGCTCCTACGAGCAGTACTTC
CDR3 protein: CASSLQTGSSYEQYF

clone size: many
V gene: TRBV7-9
D gene: NA
J gene: TRBJ2-7
CDR3 DNA: TGTGCCAGCAGCTTAGCGCCTTCTGGGGGCTACGAGCAGTACTTC
CDR3 protein: CASSLAPSGGYEQYF

clone size: few
V gene: TRBV7-9
D gene: NA
J gene: TRBJ2-7
CDR3 DNA: TGTGCCAGCAGCCTCGACAACGAGCAGTACTTC
CDR3 protein: CASSLDNEQYF

clone size: NA
V gene: TRBV29-1
D gene: NA
J gene: TRBJ2-7
CDR3 DNA: TGCAGCGTTGAAGGCCAGGGACGAGAGCAGTACTTC
CDR3 protein: CSVEGQGREQYF

clone size: NA
V gene: TRBV12-3/TRBV12-4
D gene: NA
J gene: TRBJ1-1
CDR3 DNA: TGTGCCAGCCTCACTTGGGGGGTCACTGAAGCTTTCTTT
CDR3 protein: CASLTWGVTEAFF

clone size: few
V gene: TRBV5-4
D gene: NA
J gene: TRBJ1-1
CDR3 DNA: TGTGCCAGCAGCTTGTTCTCTAACACTGAAGCTTTCTTT
CDR3 protein: CASSLFSNTEAFF

clone size: NA
V gene: TRBV27
D gene: NA
J gene: TRBJ1-1
CDR3 DNA: TGTGCCAGCAGTTTGGTACAGGGTGGTGAAGCTTTCTTT
CDR3 protein: CASSLVQGGEAFF

clone size: NA
V gene: TRBV7-2
D gene: TRBD2
J gene: TRBJ2-7
CDR3 DNA: TGTGCCAGCAGCTCCTCCGGGACTAGCGGGGGGGAGGGGTACTTC
CDR3 protein: CASSSSGTSGGEGYF

clone size: many
V gene: TRBV6-1
D gene: TRBD2
J gene: TRBJ2-2
CDR3 DNA: TGTGCCAGCAGGCAAACTAGCGGGGACGACGGGGAGCTGTTTTTT
CDR3 protein: CASRQTSGDDGELFF

clone size: NA
V gene: TRBV5-6
D gene: NA
J gene: TRBJ1-2
CDR3 DNA: TGTGCCAGCAGCCAAAAAGGGACGGCCCTCTATGGCTACACCTTC
CDR3 protein: CASSQKGTALYGYTF

clone size: NA
V gene: TRBV6-5
D gene: NA
J gene: TRBJ1-2
CDR3 DNA: TGTGCCAGCAGTTATCAAGGGGGACATAACTATGGCTACACCTTC
CDR3 protein: CASSYQGGHNYGYTF

clone size: NA
V gene: TRBV7-2
D gene: NA
J gene: TRBJ2-7
CDR3 DNA: TGTGCCAGCAGCTTAGTCCCCCAGATCGAGCAGTACTTC
CDR3 protein: CASSLVPQIEQYF

clone size: NA
V gene: TRBV19
D gene: TRBD1
J gene: TRBJ2-7
CDR3 DNA: TGTGCCAGTAGTACAAACAGGGGCGTGGGAAACGAGCAGTACTTC
CDR3 protein: CASSTNRGVGNEQYF

clone size: NA
V gene: TRBV29-1
D gene: NA
J gene: TRBJ2-6
CDR3 DNA: TGCAGCGTTGAAGTCAGAGATCCTGGGGCCAACGTCCTGACTTTC
CDR3 protein: CSVEVRDPGANVLTF

clone size: NA
V gene: TRBV27
D gene: TRBD2
J gene: TRBJ2-3
CDR3 DNA: TGTGCCAGCAGTTTGTCGCGGGGGGAGGTATCATTAGATACGCAGTATTTT
CDR3 protein: CASSLSRGEVSLDTQYF